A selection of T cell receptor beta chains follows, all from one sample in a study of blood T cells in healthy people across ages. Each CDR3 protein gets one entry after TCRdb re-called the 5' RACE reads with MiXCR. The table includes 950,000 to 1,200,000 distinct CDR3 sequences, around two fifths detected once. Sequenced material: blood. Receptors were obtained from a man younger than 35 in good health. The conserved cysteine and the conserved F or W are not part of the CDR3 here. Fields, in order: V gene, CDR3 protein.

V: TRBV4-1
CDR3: ASSQELTSGGWSDTQY

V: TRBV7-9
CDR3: ASSLMAGLVSDTQY

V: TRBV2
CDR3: ASRGFDGNQPQH

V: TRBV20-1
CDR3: SARGGQGRETQY

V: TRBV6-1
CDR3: ASSDPVTTEAF

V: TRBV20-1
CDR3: SGLARTSEYNEQF

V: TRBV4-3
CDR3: ASSQDRYEQF

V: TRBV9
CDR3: ASSATGRTGNEQF

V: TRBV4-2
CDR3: ASRSTMNTEAF

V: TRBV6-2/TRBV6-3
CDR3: ASSYLSYRLGNQPQH

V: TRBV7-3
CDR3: TSSLNGLTDTQY

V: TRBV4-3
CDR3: ASSQERGLAVYTQY

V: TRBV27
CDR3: ASSLSVAGGPYGYT

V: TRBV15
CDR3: ATSRELNSAF

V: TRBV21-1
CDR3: ASSKGDRGFPYNSPLH

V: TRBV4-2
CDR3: ASSQASFTSDTQY

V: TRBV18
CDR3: ASSKQFQETQY

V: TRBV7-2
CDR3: ASSLRGTIRPSTDTQY

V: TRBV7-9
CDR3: ASSREYLRNTEAF

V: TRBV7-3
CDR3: ASSPRQGASFDEQY

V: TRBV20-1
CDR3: SARGTGVNQPQH

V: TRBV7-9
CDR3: ASSGRQGLGTEAF

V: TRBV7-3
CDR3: ASSPAGAPEAF

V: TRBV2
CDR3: ASRRGGTNTGELF

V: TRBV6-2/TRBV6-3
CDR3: ASTRQINYGYT

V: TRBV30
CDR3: AWSGQGSNQPQH

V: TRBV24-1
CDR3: ATSGPAYEQY

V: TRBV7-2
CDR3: ASSSGTGVYTDTQY

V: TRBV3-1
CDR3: ASSPGRNGLGQF

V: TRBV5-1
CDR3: ASSLAGTGSYEQY

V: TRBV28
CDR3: ASSDRGPLNEQF

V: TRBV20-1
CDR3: SARDSGGGYT

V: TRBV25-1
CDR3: ASSETGLNQPQH

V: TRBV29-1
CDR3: SVDSKRDRWETQY

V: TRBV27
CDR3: ASSSLPHYEQY

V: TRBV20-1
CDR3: SAEVGRETQY

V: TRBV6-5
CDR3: ASSSGQEAF

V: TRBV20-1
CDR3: SAREGGRTQY

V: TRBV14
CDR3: ASSRGSGGTIYNEQF

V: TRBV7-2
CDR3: ASSLRQGSNEQF

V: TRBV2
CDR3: ASSEVGAPTLNTEAF

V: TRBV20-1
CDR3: SARDPGRSSYNEQY

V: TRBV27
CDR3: ASSLKGGGTYGYT

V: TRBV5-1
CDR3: ASSLDPSGATDTQY

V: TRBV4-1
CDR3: AGSKTTDYTLGDTQY

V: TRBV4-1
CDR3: ASSQDPQASSYNSPLH

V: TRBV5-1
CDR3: ASSLEVRRSYNEQF

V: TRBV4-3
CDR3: ASSQEPGTSGHNEQY